This T cell receptor (beta chain) was captured by sequencing in a study of beta chain features in type 1 diabetes. Study information: Across every sample, almost 110,000,000 sorted cells were examined in total.

The study's findings and limits: There were fewer insertions and more deletions at the VDJ junctions of type 1 diabetes patients. Type 1 diabetes patients had TCRB CDR3s that were shorter (moderately but significantly so) in all four CD4+ subsets. Overrepresentation of cells with high TCR expression could result from cDNA sequencing.

On this clone itself: Its specificity is unknown.

Expressed TCRB transcripts were sequenced after all isolated RNA was converted to cDNA. Each sample of naive, central memory or regulatory T cells had, on average, approximately 3.5 million reads. TCRdb's copy holds only in-frame clones and misses some; the assay was immunoSEQ multiplex PCR. The table includes 300,000 or so clones, less than 15% detected once. The clonotype originates from a woman aged 18-35 years with type 1 diabetes. Input material: naive CD4+ T cells from blood.

Here the CDR3 DNA reads TGTGCCAGCAGAGGCCGGGGGGGGGCGGACTATGGCTACACCTTC. It yields the protein CASRGRGGADYGYTF. The rearrangement links TRBV27 to TRBJ1-2; tentative D call: TRBD1 (6 bases). Germline V gene sequence: CDR1 MNHEY, CDR2 SMNVEV (reference sequence). The CDR3 has 15 residues. The V gene lost 6 bases and the J gene lost 3 bases, with 17 bases spanning the gap.